The 20 T cell receptor beta chains given below trace back to one sample, sequenced in a study of blood T cells in healthy people across ages. Through a sample-barcoded 5' primer and a J-beta primer mix, a second PCR was run for roughly 7 to 12 cycles. TCRdb re-analysed the 5' RACE reads in MiXCR, keeping a single row per CDR3 protein. The sample yields about a million distinct CDR3 sequences, about 48% seen once. The sequencing input was blood. The receptors originated from a man in his thirties or forties in good health.

V and J are TRBV6-5 and TRBJ2-1; a possible D gene is TRBD1 (6 bases). Trimming cost V 0 bases and J 15 bases, with 15 bases left between them. Germline CDR1 reads MNHEY; CDR2 reads SVGAGI. The CDR3 is 13 amino acids. The CDR3 loop reads CASSYSISGVAFF. CDR3 bases: TGTGCCAGCAGTTACTCGATATCAGGGGTGGCGTTCTTC.

This chain joins TRBV18 and TRBJ1-5; no reliable D call. The CDR3 covers 16 residues. V lost 4 bases and J 3 bases, leaving 16 bases between the germline ends. Germline values: CDR1 KGHSH, CDR2 LQKENI. The CDR3 loop reads CASSRASVGNNQPQHF. CDR3 sequence (DNA): TGTGCCAGCTCACGGGCTTCGGTCGGGAACAATCAGCCCCAGCATTTT.

This clonotype has at least ten counts. The chain joins TRBV21-1 to TRBJ2-1; TRBD1 was called by the table and not checked on the DNA. TRBV21-1 is described as a pseudogene. The CDR3 totals 15 residues. CDR3 region: CASRPATGFYNEQFF. In DNA, the CDR3 is TGTGCCAGCCGCCCGGCGACAGGCTTCTACAATGAGCAGTTCTTC.

V gene TRBV12-3 or TRBV12-4 combines with J gene TRBJ1-1; D remains unclear. The CDR3 runs to 14 residues. Trimming cost V 5 bases and J 0 bases, with 10 bases left between them. CDR3 bases: TGTGCCAGCAGTCCCCCTAGGGTGAACACTGAAGCTTTCTTT. Its protein product is CASSPPRVNTEAFF.

This clonotype was seen only a few times. This rearrangement joins TRBV15 to TRBJ2-3, with TRBD2 matching 8 bases. V was pared by 0 bases and J by 5 bases, with 4 bases of the junction left unmatched. CDR1 and CDR2 (germline): LNHNV, YYDKDF (reference sequence). CDR3 length: 15 residues. This CDR3 is CATSRETSGGDTQYF. CDR3 in DNA: TGTGCCACCAGCAGAGAAACTAGCGGTGGAGATACGCAGTATTTT.

This chain links TRBV28 with TRBJ2-1; D gene uncertain. V shed 5 bases and J shed 7 bases, with 9 bases lying between them. The CDR3 has 12 amino acids. Germline CDR1 MDHEN, CDR2 SYDVKM. The CDR3 sequence: CASSAAWNEQFF. CDR3 bases: TGTGCCAGCAGTGCGGCGTGGAATGAGCAGTTCTTC.

This clonotype occurred many times. The chain joins TRBV29-1 to TRBJ2-5; the D is unclear. The CDR3 runs to 11 residues. Trimming shortened V by 6 bases and J by 2 bases, and 7 bases separated the two germline ends. Germline assignment: CDR1 SQVTM and CDR2 ANQGSEA. CDR3 sequence (DNA): TGCAGCGTACAGATACAAGAGACCCAGTACTTC. Its translation is CSVQIQETQYF.

The chain employs TRBV20-1 and TRBJ1-1, with unresolved D. Germline V gene lookup returns CDR1 DFQATT and CDR2 SNEGSKA (reference sequence). There are 9 residues in the CDR3. CDR3 region: CRPNTEAFF. The CDR3 DNA follows: TGCAGGCCGAACACTGAAGCTTTCTTT.

The chain combines TRBV6-6 with TRBJ2-3; 9 nucleotides line up with TRBD2. Germline-derived CDR1 and CDR2 are MNHNY and SVGAGI (reference sequence). The CDR3 covers 12 residues. V dropped 11 bases and J dropped 12; count of bases not matched to a gene: 12. CDR3: CAVSGGPFRQYF. As DNA, the CDR3 is TGTGCCGTTAGCGGGGGCCCTTTTCGACAGTATTTT.

The table lists this clonotype with a few counts. The chain has TRBV4-1 and TRBJ1-6; 8 nucleotides align to TRBD1. V was pared by 3 bases and J by 11 bases, with 6 bases of the junction left unmatched. CDR3 length: 14 amino acids. The germline V gene has CDR1 MGHRA and CDR2 YSYEKL. The CDR3 spells CASSQRTGSTPLHF. The CDR3 region has the DNA TGCGCCAGCAGCCAGCGGACAGGGAGCACACCCCTCCACTTT.

V and J are TRBV29-1 and TRBJ2-6, with a possible D match to TRBD1 (6 bases). There are 15 residues in the CDR3. Per germline, CDR1 SQVTM and CDR2 ANQGSEA. The V gene lost 4 bases and the J gene lost 0 bases, with 10 bases spanning the gap. The chain's CDR3 is CSVAQGSSGANVLTF. As DNA, the CDR3 is TGCAGCGTTGCACAGGGAAGCTCTGGGGCCAACGTCCTGACTTTC.

The gene calls are TRBV6-1 and TRBJ2-7; D not resolved. The CDR3 consists of 15 residues. Germline V CDR1 and CDR2: MNHNS, SASEGT. V lost 1 base, J lost 0 bases, and 10 bases lay in between. The CDR3 reads CASSEGPLSSYEQYF. CDR3 coding DNA: TGTGCCAGCAGTGAAGGCCCACTGAGCTCCTACGAGCAGTACTTC.

This clonotype was seen more than once but under ten times. V usage is TRBV7-2 and J usage is TRBJ1-2; D remains unclear. CDR3 length equals 13 residues. Trimming took 1 base from V and 8 from J, leaving 11 bases between them. The germline V gene encodes CDR1 SGHTA and CDR2 FQGNSA. CDR3 in amino acids: CASSLEEGWGYTF. DNA of the CDR3: TGTGCCAGCAGCTTAGAGGAGGGCTGGGGCTACACCTTC. Filled out from reference TRBV7-2 and TRBJ1-2, the complete variable domain reads GAGVSQSPSNKVTEKGKDVELRCDPISGHTALYWYRQSLGQGLEFLIYFQGNSAPDKSGLPSDRFSAERTGGSVSTLTIQRTQQEDSAVYLCASSLEEGWGYTFGSGTRLTVV.

This rearrangement joins TRBV2 to TRBJ2-3, with D possibly matching TRBD1 (5 bases). The germline V and J ends were trimmed by 4 bases and 2 bases, with 10 bases remaining between them. The germline V gene encodes CDR1 SNHLY and CDR2 FYNNEI. The CDR3 is 14 residues long. In DNA, the CDR3 is TGTGCCAGCAGTGCTCAGGGCCCCACAGATACGCAGTATTTT. It encodes CASSAQGPTDTQYF. The full variable domain, with the rest looked up from reference TRBV2 and TRBJ2-3, is EPEVTQTPSHQVTQMGQEVILRCVPISNHLYFYWYRQILGQKVEFLVSFYNNEISEKSEIFDDQFSVERPDGSNFTLKIRSTKLEDSAMYFCASSAQGPTDTQYFGPGTRLTVL.

The chain joins TRBV12-3 or TRBV12-4 to TRBJ1-2; D is perhaps TRBD1 (6 bases). The CDR3 extends over 16 amino acids. V was clipped by 3 bases and J by 4 bases, with 18 bases between them. CDR3 region: CASSFASTGAGYGYTF. CDR3 nucleotides: TGTGCCAGCAGTTTTGCGTCGACGGGGGCGGGCTATGGCTACACCTTC.

The chain recombines TRBV6-5 with TRBJ2-3; 11 positions agree with TRBD2. V shed 2 bases, J shed 7 bases, and the junction held 8 bases outside the gene matches. The CDR3 contains 16 residues. Germline V gene lookup returns CDR1 MNHEY and CDR2 SVGAGI. The DNA for the CDR3 is TGTGCCAGCAGTTACCGGGATAGCGGGGGGGCGAATACGCAGTATTTT. It specifies CASSYRDSGGANTQYF.

The J gene is TRBJ2-1, the V gene TRBV4-3, with TRBD1 matching 12 bases. The junction had 11 bases not matched to a gene; V was cut back by 0 bases and J by 8 bases. Germline V gives CDR1 LGHNA, CDR2 YSLEER. The CDR3 is 18 residues long. CDR3 amino acids: CASSQDPPGGQGAYEQFF. CDR3 sequence (DNA): TGCGCCAGCAGCCAAGACCCTCCAGGGGGACAGGGGGCGTATGAGCAGTTCTTC.

This clonotype was recorded a few times. One junction end disagrees with the germline gene, perhaps due to a read error. This sequence joins TRBV7-7 and TRBJ1-2; D is ambiguous. Germline V lookup: CDR1 SSHAT, CDR2 FNYEAQ (reference sequence). CDR3 size: 14 residues. The CDR3 here is CASSYDTYNYGYTF. Written as DNA, the CDR3 is TGTGCTAGCAGCTATGACACATATAACTATGGCTACACCTTC.

The CDR3: CASSDGLADTRTDTQYF. In DNA form, the CDR3 reads TGTGCCAGCAGTGACGGACTAGCGGATACACGCACAGATACGCAGTATTTT. V gene TRBV6-2 or TRBV6-3 combines with J gene TRBJ2-3, with TRBD2 identical over 10 bases. The CDR3 length is 17 residues. After removal of 5 bases from V and 1 base from J, the junction contained 9 bases not matched to a gene. Per the germline V gene, CDR1 is MNHEY and CDR2 is SVGEGT.

This chain uses TRBV4-1 with TRBJ2-1; 8 bases map to TRBD1. This CDR3 contains 15 residues. CDR1 and CDR2 from the germline V gene are MGHRA and YSYEKL. V gave up 0 bases and J gave up 8 bases; unmatched junction bases: 6. The CDR3 loop reads CASSQETGAFDEQFF. The CDR3 region has the DNA TGCGCCAGCAGCCAAGAGACAGGGGCATTCGATGAGCAGTTCTTC.